This is a list of T cell receptor beta chains from one sample in a study of early T cells in non-severe SARS-CoV-2 infection. TCRdb recomputed calls from the 5' RACE reads with MiXCR, one row per CDR3 protein. The repertoire holds 80,000 to 95,000 distinct CDR3 sequences, with around 16% as singletons. This specimen was whole blood, taken at baseline. All receptors derive from an adult who was a healthcare worker with PCR-confirmed SARS-CoV-2 infection or an uninfected control (not recorded which). Both conserved end residues are trimmed from each CDR3. The size of a clone is reported for some rows only, either as once, few or many, or as a class for expanded clones.

>TRBJ2-3|many|TRBV15
ATSRGAGGGIRTDTQY
>TRBJ2-5|few|TRBV29-1
SASPGIQETQY
>TRBJ2-7|NA|TRBV5-1
ASSLVRTGVHEQY
>TRBJ2-2|many|TRBV6-2/TRBV6-3
ASSYTNTGELF
>TRBJ2-1|NA|TRBV7-8
ASSLSPRSSYNEQF
>TRBJ2-1|few|TRBV7-9
ASSLNTGRPLEQF
>TRBJ2-1|NA|TRBV6-2/TRBV6-3
ASREAGGTEQF
>TRBJ2-2|NA|TRBV5-6
ASSSRIQWELF
>TRBJ2-7|few|TRBV5-1
ASSLLSGRDLEQY
>TRBJ1-5|NA|TRBV30
AWGRDLNQPQH
>TRBJ1-1|NA|TRBV6-2/TRBV6-3
ALKGVNTEAF
>TRBJ2-1|few|TRBV20-1
SATGYRGNEQF
>TRBJ2-5|few|TRBV28
ASSLNQETQY
>TRBJ2-1|NA|TRBV28
ASSPVYNEQF
>TRBJ2-2|NA|TRBV2
ASSTLNTGELF
>TRBJ1-5|NA|TRBV7-9
ASSSSRDSLHQPQH
>TRBJ2-7|many|TRBV6-6
ASSYSIGGPYEQY
>TRBJ1-2|NA|TRBV28
ASSFRGAVT
>TRBJ2-1|few|TRBV10-3
AIRENRDNEQF
>TRBJ1-2|NA|TRBV28
ASIRSPGQGSYGYT
>TRBJ2-1|NA|TRBV10-2
ASSESVDRAHEQF
>TRBJ2-4|few|TRBV6-5
ASSPGTVNGIQY
>TRBJ2-7|few|TRBV20-1
SANSPGGRSYEQY
>TRBJ1-6|NA|TRBV7-9
ASSPPGQGHSPLH
>TRBJ2-1|NA|TRBV3-1
ASSQEGRGEQF
>TRBJ2-4|few|TRBV3-1
ASSQASGRDKNIQY
>TRBJ1-2|many|TRBV28
ASSGPSYYGYT
>TRBJ2-3|NA|TRBV12-5
ASGFGGTDTQY
>TRBJ1-1|NA|TRBV15
ATSRDGGNTEAF
>TRBJ1-1|many|TRBV10-3
AISESGGRTEAF
>TRBJ2-2|NA|TRBV5-1
ASSLLRVNTGELF
>TRBJ2-1|many|TRBV15
ATSRGLAGYSYNEQF
>TRBJ2-1|few|TRBV28
ASSLDLKREQF
>TRBJ1-1|many|TRBV3-1
ASSQGSQIWRAAF
>TRBJ2-2|NA|TRBV20-1
SAFGLADNTGELF
>TRBJ1-1|few|TRBV6-2/TRBV6-3
ASSWGLRNTEAF
>TRBJ1-5|few|TRBV10-1
ASSEETPEDRGFQPQH
>TRBJ1-2|many|TRBV7-9
ASGGQGYGYT
>TRBJ2-5|NA|TRBV5-5
ASSLDRTSGETQY
>TRBJ2-3|few|TRBV7-2
ASSYNDVNTQY